This is a list of T cell receptor beta chains from one sample in a study of T cells in Graves' hyperthyroidism and ophthalmopathy. One entry per CDR3 protein, called by TCRdb with MiXCR from the multiplex PCR reads. The sample consists of hundreds of thousands of distinct CDR3 sequences, approximately 42% of them appearing once. What was sequenced was peripheral blood or thyroid tissue (not recorded which). Every receptor here comes from an adult man with Graves' disease, either hyperthyroidism or ophthalmopathy (not recorded which). CDR3s include the opening cysteine and the closing phenylalanine or tryptophan. The order of the fields is clone size, V gene, J gene, D gene, CDR3 DNA, CDR3 protein. A D gene is named only where the DNA matches it firmly. Expanded clones are given a class, and other clones once, few, many or no size at all.

size: once
V: TRBV10-3
J: TRBJ1-2
D: TRBD1
DNA: TGTGCCATCAGTCGACAGGGAGAGTATGGCTACACCTTC
CDR3: CAISRQGEYGYTF

size: -
V: TRBV2
J: TRBJ1-5
D: -
DNA: TGTGCCAGCAGAACAGGGAATCCCCTCGACGGCAATCAGCCCCAGCATTTT
CDR3: CASRTGNPLDGNQPQHF

size: few
V: TRBV5-1
J: TRBJ1-1
D: -
DNA: TGCGCCAGCAGCTCGTCGAGTGGTTCCCCTGAAGCTTTCTTT
CDR3: CASSSSSGSPEAFF

size: -
V: TRBV7-9
J: TRBJ2-7
D: -
DNA: TGTGCCAGCAGCTTAGCGGGCAGGGCCACCTACGAGCAGTACTTC
CDR3: CASSLAGRATYEQYF

size: -
V: TRBV24-1
J: TRBJ1-2
D: -
DNA: TGTGCCAGCAGTGAACTTACAGGGAACTATGGCTACACCTTC
CDR3: CASSELTGNYGYTF

size: many
V: TRBV7-9
J: TRBJ2-5
D: TRBD1
DNA: TGTGCCAGCAGCTCGGGACAGTACCAAGAGACCCAGTACTTC
CDR3: CASSSGQYQETQYF

size: -
V: TRBV10-3
J: TRBJ1-6
D: -
DNA: TGTGCCAGCAGTTACGCGGGCCAGAATAATTCACCCCTCCACTTT
CDR3: CASSYAGQNNSPLHF

size: -
V: TRBV5-5
J: TRBJ2-6
D: TRBD1
DNA: TGTGCCAGCAGCTCCTTAACGGGACAGGCCGACTCTGGGGCCAACGTCCTGACTTTC
CDR3: CASSSLTGQADSGANVLTF

size: -
V: TRBV19
J: TRBJ1-5
D: -
DNA: TGTGCCAGTAGTGGTGCAGGGGGCAATCAGCCCCAGCATTTT
CDR3: CASSGAGGNQPQHF

size: many
V: TRBV11-3
J: TRBJ1-2
D: -
DNA: TGTGCCAGCAGCATACAGGGACGCGGCTACACCTTC
CDR3: CASSIQGRGYTF

size: many
V: TRBV10-3
J: TRBJ1-1
D: -
DNA: TGTGCCATCAGTGAGTTCTCGGGGGACACTGAAGCTTTCTTT
CDR3: CAISEFSGDTEAFF

size: few
V: TRBV20-1
J: TRBJ1-4
D: TRBD1
DNA: TGCAGTGCTAGACAGGGGGGCAGTGAAAAACTGTTTTTT
CDR3: CSARQGGSEKLFF

size: -
V: TRBV6-6
J: TRBJ1-2
D: -
DNA: TGTGCCAGCAGCATCACAGGGAGAGGGAACTATGGCTACACCTTC
CDR3: CASSITGRGNYGYTF

size: many
V: TRBV15
J: TRBJ1-1
D: -
DNA: TGTGCCACCAGCAGTAATGGGGTGAACACTGAAGCTTTCTTT
CDR3: CATSSNGVNTEAFF

size: -
V: TRBV29-1
J: TRBJ2-7
D: -
DNA: TGCAGCGTGTCCGGATCCGCGCGCGAGCAGTACTTC
CDR3: CSVSGSAREQYF

size: -
V: TRBV5-1
J: TRBJ1-5
D: TRBD1
DNA: TGCGCCAGCAGCTTGGAACCGGGACAGGCGAAAAATCAGCCCCAGCATTTT
CDR3: CASSLEPGQAKNQPQHF

size: -
V: TRBV29-1
J: TRBJ1-2
D: -
DNA: TGCAGCGTTGAATGGCGGGGGGGTCAATATGGCTACACCTTC
CDR3: CSVEWRGGQYGYTF

size: many
V: TRBV2
J: TRBJ2-5
D: -
DNA: TGTGCCAGCATAAGGTCGCAAGAGACCCAGTACTTC
CDR3: CASIRSQETQYF

size: many
V: TRBV6-6
J: TRBJ2-7
D: -
DNA: TGTGCCAGCACCCGAGGGCGCGAGCAGTACTTC
CDR3: CASTRGREQYF

size: once
V: TRBV20-1
J: TRBJ2-7
D: TRBD1
DNA: TGCAGTGCTACCCGGACAGGGGCTGGCGAGCAGTACTTC
CDR3: CSATRTGAGEQYF

size: -
V: TRBV20-1
J: TRBJ2-7
D: -
DNA: TGCAGTGCTAGAGAAGGACCGATCTACGAGCAGTACTTC
CDR3: CSAREGPIYEQYF

size: -
V: TRBV24-1
J: TRBJ2-2
D: -
DNA: TGTGCCACCAGTGATTCTTCGAACACCGGGGAGCTGTTTTTT
CDR3: CATSDSSNTGELFF

size: -
V: TRBV20-1
J: TRBJ1-1
D: -
DNA: TGCAGTGCTAGACCGGGGAGCTCGAACACTGAAGCTTTCTTT
CDR3: CSARPGSSNTEAFF

size: few
V: TRBV12-5
J: TRBJ1-2
D: -
DNA: TGTGCTAGTGGTAAACCGAGCTATGGCTACACCTTC
CDR3: CASGKPSYGYTF

size: many
V: TRBV7-2
J: TRBJ1-6
D: -
DNA: TGTGCCAGCAGCTTAGATATGGGGGCTTCTTCACCCCTCCACTTT
CDR3: CASSLDMGASSPLHF

size: many
V: TRBV6-5
J: TRBJ1-4
D: -
DNA: TGTGCCAGCAGTCCCCGTCGGAATGAAAAACTGTTTTTT
CDR3: CASSPRRNEKLFF

size: -
V: TRBV9
J: TRBJ1-4
D: -
DNA: TGTGCCAGCAGCCAACGAATACGTCGTCCAACTAATGAAAAACTGTTTTTT
CDR3: CASSQRIRRPTNEKLFF

size: -
V: TRBV19
J: TRBJ1-4
D: -
DNA: TGTGCCAGTAGTATACCCCTTCGACAGTATGAAAAACTGTTTTTT
CDR3: CASSIPLRQYEKLFF

size: -
V: TRBV7-2
J: TRBJ1-5
D: TRBD1
DNA: TGTGCCAGCAGCCTCACAGGGCAGGGGGTCCTTGGGCCCCAGCATTTT
CDR3: CASSLTGQGVLGPQHF